The present T cell receptor (beta chain) was sequenced within a study of T-cell reconstitution after alpha-beta-depleted transplantation in children. Preparation of the TCRbeta library used unique molecular identifiers. TCRdb independently ran MiXCR on the PCR reads; one entry per CDR3 protein. The sample lists about 200,000 distinct CDR3 sequences, about 14% seen once, with under 15% in the top ten. Many counts were recorded for this clonotype. Germline V CDR1 and CDR2: DFQATT, SNEGSKA (reference sequence). V lost 6 bases to trimming and J lost 2 bases; unmatched junction nucleotides: 7. The CDR3 contains 14 residues.

The chain couples TRBV20-1 to TRBJ2-7; TRBD2 agrees at 10 bases. The sample consisted of PBMCs from the stem cell graft donor, taken from the stem cell graft. This sequence originates from a human donor who donated a stem cell graft to a child with acute lymphoblastic leukemia. CDR3 in DNA: TGCAGTGCCCAAGGGACTAGCGTGCCCTACGAGCAGTACTTC. Its protein is CSAQGTSVPYEQYF.